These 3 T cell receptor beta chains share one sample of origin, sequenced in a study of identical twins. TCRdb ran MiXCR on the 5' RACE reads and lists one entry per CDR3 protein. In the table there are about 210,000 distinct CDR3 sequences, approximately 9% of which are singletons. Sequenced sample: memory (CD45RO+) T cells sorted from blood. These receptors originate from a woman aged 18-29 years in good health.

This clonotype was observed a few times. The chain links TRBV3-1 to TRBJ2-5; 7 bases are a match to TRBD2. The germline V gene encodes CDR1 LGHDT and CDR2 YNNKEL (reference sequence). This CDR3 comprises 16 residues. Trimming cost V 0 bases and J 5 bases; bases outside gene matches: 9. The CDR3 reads CASSQDSRTRYETQYF. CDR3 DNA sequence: TGTGCCAGCAGCCAAGATAGTAGGACTAGATATGAGACCCAGTACTTC.

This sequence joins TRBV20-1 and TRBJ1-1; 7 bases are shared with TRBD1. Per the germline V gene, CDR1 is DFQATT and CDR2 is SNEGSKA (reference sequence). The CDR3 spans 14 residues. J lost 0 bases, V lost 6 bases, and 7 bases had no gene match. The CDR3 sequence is CSAEDRRMNTEAFF. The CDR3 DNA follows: TGCAGTGCCGAGGACAGGAGAATGAACACTGAAGCTTTCTTT.

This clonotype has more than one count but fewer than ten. The CDR3 nucleotides are TGTGCCAGCAGCTCCAGCGGACTAGCGGGGGGGTCTAGCACAGATACGCAGTATTTT. Translating gives CASSSSGLAGGSSTDTQYF. The chain employs TRBV11-1 and TRBJ2-3, with TRBD2 matching 15 bases. The CDR3 is made up of 19 amino acids. Germline trimming cut 4 bases from V and 0 bases from J; bases unmatched to any gene: 8. Germline V gives CDR1 SGHAT, CDR2 FQDESV (reference sequence).